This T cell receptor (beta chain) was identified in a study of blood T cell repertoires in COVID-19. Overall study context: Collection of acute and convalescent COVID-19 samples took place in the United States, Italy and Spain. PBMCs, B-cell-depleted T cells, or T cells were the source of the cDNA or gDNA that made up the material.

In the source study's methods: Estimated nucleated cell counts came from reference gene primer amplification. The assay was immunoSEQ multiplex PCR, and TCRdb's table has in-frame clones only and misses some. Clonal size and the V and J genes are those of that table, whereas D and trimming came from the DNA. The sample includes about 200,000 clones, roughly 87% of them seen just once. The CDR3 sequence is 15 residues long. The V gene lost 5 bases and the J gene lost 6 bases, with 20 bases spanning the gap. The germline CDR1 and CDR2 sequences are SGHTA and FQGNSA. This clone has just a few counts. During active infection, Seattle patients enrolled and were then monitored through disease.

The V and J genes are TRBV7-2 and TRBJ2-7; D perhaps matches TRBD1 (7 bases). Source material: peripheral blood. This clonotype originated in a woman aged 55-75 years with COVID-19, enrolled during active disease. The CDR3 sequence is CASSPSPRGVSEQYF. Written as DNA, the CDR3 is TGTGCCAGCAGCCCTAGCCCCAGGGGGGTTTCCGAGCAGTACTTC.